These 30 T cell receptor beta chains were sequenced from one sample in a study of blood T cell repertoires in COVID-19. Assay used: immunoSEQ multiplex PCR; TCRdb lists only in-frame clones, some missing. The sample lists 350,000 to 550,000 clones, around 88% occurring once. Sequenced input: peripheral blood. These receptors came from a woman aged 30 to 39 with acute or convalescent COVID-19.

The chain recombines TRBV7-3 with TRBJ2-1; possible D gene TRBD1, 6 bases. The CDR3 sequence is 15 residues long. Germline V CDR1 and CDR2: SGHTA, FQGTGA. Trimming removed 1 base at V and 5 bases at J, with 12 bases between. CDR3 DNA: TGTGCCAGCAGCTTAAGTAGGGGGTTTGACAATGAGCAGTTCTTC. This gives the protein CASSLSRGFDNEQFF.

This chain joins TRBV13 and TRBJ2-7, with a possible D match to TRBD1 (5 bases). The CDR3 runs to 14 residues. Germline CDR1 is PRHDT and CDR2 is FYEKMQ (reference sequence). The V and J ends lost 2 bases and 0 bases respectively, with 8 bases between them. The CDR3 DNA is TGTGCCAGCAGCTTAAGACAGAACTCCTACGAGCAGTACTTC. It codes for CASSLRQNSYEQYF. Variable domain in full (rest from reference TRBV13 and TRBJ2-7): AAGVIQSPRHLIKEKRETATLKCYPIPRHDTVYWYQQGPGQDPQFLISFYEKMQSDKGSIPDRFSAQQFSDYHSELNMSSLELGDSALYFCASSLRQNSYEQYFGPGTRLTVT.

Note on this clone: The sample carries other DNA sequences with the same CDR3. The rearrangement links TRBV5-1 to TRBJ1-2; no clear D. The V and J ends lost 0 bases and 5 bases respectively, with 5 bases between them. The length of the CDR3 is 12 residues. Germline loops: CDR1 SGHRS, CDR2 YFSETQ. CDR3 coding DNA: TGCGCCAGCAGCTTGGACAGTTATGGCTACACCTTC. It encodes CASSLDSYGYTF.

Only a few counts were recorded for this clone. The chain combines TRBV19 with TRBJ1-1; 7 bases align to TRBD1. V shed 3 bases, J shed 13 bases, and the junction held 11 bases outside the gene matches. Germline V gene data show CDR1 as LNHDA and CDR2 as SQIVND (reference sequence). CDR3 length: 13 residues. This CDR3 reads CASSMSDRPGGFF. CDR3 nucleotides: TGTGCCAGTAGTATGTCGGACAGGCCTGGAGGTTTCTTT.

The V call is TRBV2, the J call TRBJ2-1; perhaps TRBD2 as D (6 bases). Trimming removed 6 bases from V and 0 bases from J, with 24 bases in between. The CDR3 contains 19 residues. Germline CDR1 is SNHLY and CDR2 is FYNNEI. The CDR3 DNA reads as TGTGCCAGCAGCCCTGATCTTTCGTCCGGACTAAGCTCCTACAATGAGCAGTTCTTC. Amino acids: CASSPDLSSGLSSYNEQFF.

For the CDR3, the DNA is TGTGCCAGCAGCTCCAGTAACCCCAATCAGCCCCAGCATTTT. Amino acid sequence: CASSSSNPNQPQHF. The genes are TRBV7-9 and TRBJ1-5, with D unclear. This CDR3 has 14 amino acids. V shed 4 bases and J shed 3 bases, with 10 bases lying between them. Germline V gene data show CDR1 as SEHNR and CDR2 as FQNEAQ (reference sequence).

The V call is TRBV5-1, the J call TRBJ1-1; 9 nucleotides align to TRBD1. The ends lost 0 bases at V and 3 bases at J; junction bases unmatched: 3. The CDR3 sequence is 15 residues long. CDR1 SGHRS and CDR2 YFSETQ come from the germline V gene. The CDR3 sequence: CASSLGDREDTEAFF. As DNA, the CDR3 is TGCGCCAGCAGCTTGGGGGACAGGGAAGACACTGAAGCTTTCTTT.

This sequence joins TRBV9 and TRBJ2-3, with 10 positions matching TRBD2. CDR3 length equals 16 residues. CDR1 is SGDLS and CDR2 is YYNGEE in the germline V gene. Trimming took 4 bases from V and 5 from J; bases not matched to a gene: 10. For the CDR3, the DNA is TGTGCCAGCAGCTTGACCCTAGCGGGGGTTGGAGATACGCAGTATTTT. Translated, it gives CASSLTLAGVGDTQYF.

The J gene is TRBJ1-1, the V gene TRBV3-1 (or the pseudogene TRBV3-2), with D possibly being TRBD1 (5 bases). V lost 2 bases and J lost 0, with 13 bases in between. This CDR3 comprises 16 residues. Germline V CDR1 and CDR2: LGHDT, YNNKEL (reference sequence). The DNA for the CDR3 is TGTGCCAGCAGCCAATACTTTGGGGGGGTGAACACTGAAGCTTTCTTT. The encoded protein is CASSQYFGGVNTEAFF.

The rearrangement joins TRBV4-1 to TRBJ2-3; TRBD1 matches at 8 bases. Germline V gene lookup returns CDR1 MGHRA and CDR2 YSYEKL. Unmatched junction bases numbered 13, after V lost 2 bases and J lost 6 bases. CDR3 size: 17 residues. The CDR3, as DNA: TGCGCCAGCAGCCAAACGACCTACGTACAGGGGGAGGATACGCAGTATTTT. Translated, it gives CASSQTTYVQGEDTQYF.

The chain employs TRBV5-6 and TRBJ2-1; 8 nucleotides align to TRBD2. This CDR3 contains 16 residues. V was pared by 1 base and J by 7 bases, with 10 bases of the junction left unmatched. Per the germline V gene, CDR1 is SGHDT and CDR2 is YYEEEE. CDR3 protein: CASSLSRGVFGNEQFF. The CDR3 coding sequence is TGTGCCAGCAGCTTGTCGCGGGGGGTCTTCGGAAATGAGCAGTTCTTC.

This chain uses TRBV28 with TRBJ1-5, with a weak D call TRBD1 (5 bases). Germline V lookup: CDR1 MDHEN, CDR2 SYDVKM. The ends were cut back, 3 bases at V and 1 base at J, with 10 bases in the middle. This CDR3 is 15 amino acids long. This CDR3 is CASSFQGVSNQPQHF. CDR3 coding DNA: TGTGCCAGCAGTTTTCAGGGCGTAAGCAATCAGCCCCAGCATTTT.

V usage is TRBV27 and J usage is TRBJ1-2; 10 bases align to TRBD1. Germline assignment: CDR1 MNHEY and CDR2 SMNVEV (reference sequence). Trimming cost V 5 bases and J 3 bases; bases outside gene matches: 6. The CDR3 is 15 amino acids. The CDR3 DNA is TGTGCCAGCAGTCTAAGGGGGACAGGGGACTATGGCTACACCTTC. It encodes CASSLRGTGDYGYTF.

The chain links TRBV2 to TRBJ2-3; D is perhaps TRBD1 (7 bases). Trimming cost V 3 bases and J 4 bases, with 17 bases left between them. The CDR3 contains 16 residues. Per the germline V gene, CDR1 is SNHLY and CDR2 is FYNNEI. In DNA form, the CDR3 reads TGTGCCAGCAGTGACCCGCCGGCCAGGGGGGCAGATACGCAGTATTTT. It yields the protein CASSDPPARGADTQYF.

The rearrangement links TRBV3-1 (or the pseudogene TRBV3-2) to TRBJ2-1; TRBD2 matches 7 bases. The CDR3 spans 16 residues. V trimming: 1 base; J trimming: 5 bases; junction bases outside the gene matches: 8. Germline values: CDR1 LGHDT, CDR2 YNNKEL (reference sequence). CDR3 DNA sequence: TGTGCCAGCAGCCAAGTTGGGGGGGGTCTTAACAATGAGCAGTTCTTC. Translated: CASSQVGGGLNNEQFF.

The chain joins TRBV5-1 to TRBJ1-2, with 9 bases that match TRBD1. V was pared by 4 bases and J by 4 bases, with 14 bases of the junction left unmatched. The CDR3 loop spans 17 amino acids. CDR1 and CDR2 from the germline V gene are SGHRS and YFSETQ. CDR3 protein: CASSRDRVSLPAYGYTF. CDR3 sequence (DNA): TGCGCCAGCAGCCGGGACAGGGTGAGCTTGCCGGCCTATGGCTACACCTTC.

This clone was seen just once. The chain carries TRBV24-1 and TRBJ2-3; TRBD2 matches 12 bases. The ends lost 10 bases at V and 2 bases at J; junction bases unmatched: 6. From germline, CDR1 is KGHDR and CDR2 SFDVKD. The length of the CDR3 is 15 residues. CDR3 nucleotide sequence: TGTGCCACTAGAACTAGCGGGGGGCTCACAGATACGCAGTATTTT. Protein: CATRTSGGLTDTQYF.

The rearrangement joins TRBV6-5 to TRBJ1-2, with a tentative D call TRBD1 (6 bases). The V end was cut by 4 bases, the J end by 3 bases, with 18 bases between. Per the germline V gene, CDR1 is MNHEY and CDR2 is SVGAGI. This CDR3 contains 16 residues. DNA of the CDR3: TGTGCCAGCAGTTCGATCCGGAACAGGGTCGACTATGGCTACACCTTC. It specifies CASSSIRNRVDYGYTF.

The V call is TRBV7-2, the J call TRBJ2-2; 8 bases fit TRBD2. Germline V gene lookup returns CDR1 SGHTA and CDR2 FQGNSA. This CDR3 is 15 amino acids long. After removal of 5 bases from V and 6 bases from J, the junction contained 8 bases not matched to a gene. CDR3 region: CASSEGLELPGELFF. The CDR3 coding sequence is TGTGCCAGCAGCGAGGGACTAGAGCTTCCCGGGGAGCTGTTTTTT.

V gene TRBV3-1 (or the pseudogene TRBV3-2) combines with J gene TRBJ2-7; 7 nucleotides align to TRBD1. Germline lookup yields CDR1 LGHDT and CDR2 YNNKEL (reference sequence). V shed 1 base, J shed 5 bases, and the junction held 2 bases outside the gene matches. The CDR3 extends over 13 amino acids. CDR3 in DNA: TGTGCCAGCAGCCAAGCCAGGGGGAACGAGCAGTACTTC. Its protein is CASSQARGNEQYF.

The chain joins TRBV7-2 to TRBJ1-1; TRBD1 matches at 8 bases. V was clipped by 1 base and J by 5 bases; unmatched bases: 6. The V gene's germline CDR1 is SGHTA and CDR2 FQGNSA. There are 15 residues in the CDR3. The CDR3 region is CASSLVGQGRTEAFF. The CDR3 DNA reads TGTGCCAGCAGCTTAGTCGGACAGGGACGGACTGAAGCTTTCTTT.

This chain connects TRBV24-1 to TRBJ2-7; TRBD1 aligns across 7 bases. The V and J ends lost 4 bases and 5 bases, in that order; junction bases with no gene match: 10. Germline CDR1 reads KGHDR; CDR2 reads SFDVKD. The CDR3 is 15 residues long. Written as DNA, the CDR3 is TGTGCCACCAGTGACAGGACAGGCTCGGCGGACGAGCAGTACTTC. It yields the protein CATSDRTGSADEQYF.

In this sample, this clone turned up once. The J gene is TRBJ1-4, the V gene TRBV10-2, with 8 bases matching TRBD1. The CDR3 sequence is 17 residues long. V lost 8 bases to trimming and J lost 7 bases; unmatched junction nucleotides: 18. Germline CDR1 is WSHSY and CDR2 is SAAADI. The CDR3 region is CASRKQGAVGGSEKLFF. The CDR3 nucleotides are TGCGCCAGCCGCAAGCAGGGGGCGGTTGGTGGGAGTGAAAAACTGTTTTTT.

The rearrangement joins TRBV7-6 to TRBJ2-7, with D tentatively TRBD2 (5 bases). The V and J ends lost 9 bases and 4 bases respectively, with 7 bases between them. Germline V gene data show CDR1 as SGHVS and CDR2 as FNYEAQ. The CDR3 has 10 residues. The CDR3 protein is CASAGYEQYF. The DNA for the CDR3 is TGTGCCAGTGCGGGTTACGAGCAGTACTTC.

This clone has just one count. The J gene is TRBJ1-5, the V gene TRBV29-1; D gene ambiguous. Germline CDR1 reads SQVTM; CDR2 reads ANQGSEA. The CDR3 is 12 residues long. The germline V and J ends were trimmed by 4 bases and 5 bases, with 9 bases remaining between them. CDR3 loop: CSVADGDQPQHF. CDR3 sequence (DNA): TGCAGCGTTGCAGACGGGGATCAGCCCCAGCATTTT.

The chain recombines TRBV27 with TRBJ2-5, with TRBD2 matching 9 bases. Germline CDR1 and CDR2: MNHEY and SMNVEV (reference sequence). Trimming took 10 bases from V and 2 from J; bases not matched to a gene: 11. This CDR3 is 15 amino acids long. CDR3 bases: TGTGCCACTAGTCCCAGACTAGCGGTACAAGAGACCCAGTACTTC. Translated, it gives CATSPRLAVQETQYF.

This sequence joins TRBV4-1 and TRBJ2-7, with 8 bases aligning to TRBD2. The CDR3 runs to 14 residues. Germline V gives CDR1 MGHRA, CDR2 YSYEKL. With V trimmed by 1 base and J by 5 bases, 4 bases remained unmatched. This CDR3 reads CASSQVAGGHEQYF. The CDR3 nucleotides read TGCGCCAGCAGCCAAGTTGCGGGGGGACACGAGCAGTACTTC.

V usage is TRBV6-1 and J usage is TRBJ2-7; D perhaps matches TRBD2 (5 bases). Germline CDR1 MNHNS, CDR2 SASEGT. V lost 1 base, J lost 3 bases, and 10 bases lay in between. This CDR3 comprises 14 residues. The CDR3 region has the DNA TGTGCCAGCAGTGAAGTCCTAGCTAGCTACGAGCAGTACTTC. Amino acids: CASSEVLASYEQYF.

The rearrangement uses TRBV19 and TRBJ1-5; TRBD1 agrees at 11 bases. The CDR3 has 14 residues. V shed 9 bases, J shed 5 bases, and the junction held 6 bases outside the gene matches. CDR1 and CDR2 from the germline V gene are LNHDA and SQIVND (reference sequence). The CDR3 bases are TGTGCCAGCCGAGGACAGGGGGCTGATCAGCCCCAGCATTTT. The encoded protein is CASRGQGADQPQHF.

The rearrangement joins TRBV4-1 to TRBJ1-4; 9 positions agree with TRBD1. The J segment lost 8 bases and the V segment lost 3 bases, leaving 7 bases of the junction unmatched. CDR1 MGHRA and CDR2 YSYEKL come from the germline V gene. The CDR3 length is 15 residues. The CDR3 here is CASSQDTGGFEKLFF. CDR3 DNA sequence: TGCGCCAGCAGCCAGGATACAGGGGGCTTCGAAAAACTGTTTTTT.